This T cell receptor (beta chain) was found in a study of control samples from healthy donors and cancer patients. The CDR3 runs to 15 residues. Germline values: CDR1 GTSNPN, CDR2 SVGIG (reference sequence). Trimming took 1 base from V and 1 from J; bases not matched to a gene: 6. TCRdb's table, derived via immunoSEQ multiplex PCR, lists solely in-frame clones and lacks some. The sample records roughly 150,000 clones, approximately 91% being singletons. The TCR originated in a man in his thirties or forties in good health. What was sequenced was blood. This chain joins TRBV30 and TRBJ1-1, with 7 bases lining up with TRBD1. The CDR3 region has the DNA TGTGCCTGGAGTGAAACGAGACAGGGGAACACTGAAGCTTTCTTT. Encoded protein: CAWSETRQGNTEAFF.